Reported below is one TCR beta chain. Its antigen remains unidentified. Base qualities are missing; no much larger clone stands one base away. These data originate in a study of follicular helper T cells after annual influenza vaccination (dated by TCRdb to between 2016 and 2019). The study in broad terms: Blood was collected on days 0, 7 and 28 after each seasonal influenza vaccination. The 2013-2014 samples were cryopreserved, while the 2015 samples were processed right after collection. To study recall of cTfh clones, some subjects were followed through successive annual vaccinations in the 2013-2014, 2014-2015 and 2015-2016 seasons. Multi-year samples were obtained from 6 or 7 subjects, with two vaccination seasons covered for a few subjects and three seasons covered for two subjects. One week after vaccination, a second recruited cohort of eleven to twelve subjects (Table S1) displayed a similar ICOS+CD38+ cTfh response. Here is what the overall study found, with its caveats: Because only roughly 9-20% of the analyzed cells gave productive TCRB sequences, there was no way to sample rare clonotypes. ICOS+CD38+ cTfh clonality correlated with the frequency of that population, and its change correlated with the change in circulating plasmablast frequency. Successive annual vaccinations recalled a recurrent oligoclonal ICOS+CD38+ cTfh response that contained tetramer and AIM influenza-specific clonotypes. Day 7 ICOS+CD38+ clones were most often found later in ICOS-CD38- cTfh, suggesting that subset may serve as a memory reservoir.

The CDR3 starts with the cysteine, ends with the phenylalanine, and has 15 residues. The sequence is cut down to CDR3 DNA, 45 bases in frame from base 1. CDR1 and CDR2, per the germline V gene (reference sequence), are SGHNT and YYREEE. Ends trimmed: V by 4 bases, J by 5 bases; bases unmatched to a gene: 10. The label giving this sample's time point can be read as: 2014-2015 season, 7 days after vaccination. Seasonal inactivated influenza vaccine (Fluvarix) was administered to adults, and sorted blood CD4 subsets were tracked by TCRB sequencing before and after vaccination. To be eligible, subjects had to be community-dwelling and could not have received an influenza vaccine during the previous 6 months. Influenza vaccine contraindications, substance abuse, HIV/AIDS, active malignancy, immunomodulatory medication and active illness such as respiratory infection were included among the exclusion criteria. At each time point, about 35 to 110 mL of blood was collected. Circulating Tfh were defined as non-naive CD4+CXCR5+PD-1+ cells, and these cells were sorted into ICOS+CD38+ and ICOS-CD38- fractions. Either Ficoll-Paque PLUS or SepMate separation was used to isolate PBMC. Cell subsets were sorted from PBMC on a BD FACS Aria before DNA extraction.

The library was produced with the immunoSEQ multiplex PCR assay. Adaptive Biotechnologies carried out TCRB amplification, library preparation, sequencing and preliminary bioinformatics at Survey level resolution. For TCRB sequencing, genomic DNA from sorted cTfh populations was amplified by multiplex PCR. Per the original workflow: In R, clonality was calculated as 1 minus the normalized Shannon entropy, and the Gini index was computed using the R package ineq. Overlap score was the summed counts of shared sequences divided by total counts of all sequences in both compared samples. The significance of shared clonotypes was tested with Fisher's exact test, assuming a theoretical repertoire of 10^7 TCRB sequences. The table was pulled from immuneACCESS by TCRdb, which kept in-frame rearrangements only. Such tables lose some clones; where checked, under half of the loss comes from unresolved V genes, and the rest has no known cause. From that table come the V and J calls and clone size; the DNA was used to work out D and trimming. Across this sample there are about 15,000 clones, with 65% to 85% seen only once. The top ten clonotypes cover roughly 1.3% of the sample.

The sample consisted of CXCR5+ CD38- circulating T follicular helper cells from blood, taken 7 days after influenza vaccination. Sample cell subset or site, as interpreted from the label and publication: circulating Tfh, non-naive CD4+CXCR5+PD-1+ (ICOS+CD38+ or ICOS-CD38-). The origin of this receptor is an adult who received the influenza vaccine. The chain was built from TRBV5-4 and TRBJ2-7, with TRBD1 identical over 9 junction bases. In nucleotide form, the sequence is TGTGCCAGCAGCCGCCGGGACAGGGTTACGCACGAGCAGTACTTC. This encodes CASSRRDRVTHEQYF.